This TCR beta chain was found in a study of cytomegalovirus exposure and HLA in healthy donors. Study overall: In terms of ancestry, the Caucasian-associated cluster contained 81% of the roughly 400 genotyped donors.

CDR1 is SGHRS, CDR2 YFSETQ, per germline. The CDR3 has 15 residues. V was shortened by 0 bases and J by 4 bases, with 11 bases between the two germline ends. A remark on this clone: Its specificity is not known.

13 Jbeta primers and 60 Vbeta primers were used for the PCR. In the original processing: A later analysis counted about 80 million unique TCR beta chains, around 11 million shared. Clones were sequenced by immunoSEQ multiplex PCR, and TCRdb holds only the in-frame ones, with some missing. That table gives V, J and clone size, and the DNA gave D and trimming. The sample shows more than 150,000 clones, about four fifths of them seen only once. Study-level findings and limits: The study dropped some indistinguishable V segments, TRBV6-2 and TRBV6-3 among them.

The clonotype comes from a woman aged 45-60 years in good health and CMV-seropositive. The gene calls are TRBV5-1 and TRBJ1-5, with TRBD1 as a possible D gene (5 bases). The specimen was PBMCs. CDR3 coding DNA: TGCGCCAGCAGCTTGGGGGGCAGCCGAAATCAGCCCCAGCATTTT. Translation: CASSLGGSRNQPQHF.